This T cell receptor beta chain was captured by sequencing in a study of blood T cell repertoires in COVID-19. The overall study: Samples came from the United States, Italy and Spain, spanning acute and convalescent COVID-19.

Per the authors' pipeline: Reference gene primers were amplified, and this amplification served to estimate nucleated cell counts. The data were produced by immunoSEQ multiplex PCR, yet TCRdb's version contains in-frame clones alone and is incomplete. V and J calls and clone size are copied from that table; D and trimming were computed from the DNA. The table has roughly 200,000 clones, 70% to 90% seen once. The CDR3 is 18 residues long. Germline CDR1 reads MNHEY; CDR2 reads SVGEGT. Losses at the gene ends were 0 bases for V and 5 bases for J; bases not matched to a gene: 12. The J gene is TRBJ2-3, the V gene TRBV6-2 or TRBV6-3; 9 bases are shared with TRBD2. The receptor was isolated from a woman aged 40 to 50 who had recovered from COVID-19. The specimen sequenced was peripheral blood. The CDR3 DNA reads TGTGCCAGCAGTTACTCGACCCCCAGGACTAGCGAACAAGATACGCAGTATTTT. Translating it yields CASSYSTPRTSEQDTQYF.